The present T cell receptor beta chain was sequenced within a study of beta chain features in type 1 diabetes. Notes on the study in general: Insertions at VDJ junctions were less frequent in type 1 diabetes patients. These patients also deleted more nucleotides at the same junctions. Shorter TCRB CDR3s, moderately but significantly so, were found in Type 1 diabetes patients in all four CD4+ subsets.

Details on this clone: Its target is not known.

Investigators reverse transcribed all isolated RNA, so they sequenced expressed TCRB transcripts. TCRdb's table, derived via immunoSEQ multiplex PCR, lists solely in-frame clones and lacks some. This sample has under 900,000 clones; 17% occur once, and the top ten carry around 0.02%. Sequences were obtained from naive CD4+ T cells from blood. This sequence was found in a woman aged 18-35 years in good health.

CDR3 protein: CASSPSGSPYNEQFF. The CDR3 region has the DNA TGTGCCAGCAGCCCGAGCGGGAGTCCCTACAATGAGCAGTTCTTC. The gene calls are TRBV7-9 and TRBJ2-1; 8 bases align to TRBD2. Germline values: CDR1 SEHNR, CDR2 FQNEAQ (reference sequence). CDR3 length: 15 residues. V was clipped by 5 bases and J by 2 bases; unmatched bases: 5. The whole variable domain, filled in from reference TRBV7-9 and TRBJ2-1, reads DTGVSQNPRHKITKRGQNVTFRCDPISEHNRLYWYRQTLGQGPEFLTYFQNEAQLEKSRLLSDRFSAERPKGSFSTLEIQRTEQGDSAMYLCASSPSGSPYNEQFFGPGTRLTVL.